Given below is one T cell receptor (beta chain) in context. TCRdb's table, derived via immunoSEQ multiplex PCR, lists solely in-frame clones and lacks some. Of roughly 130,000 clones listed, around 83% are singletons. This sample is drawn from a study of blood T cell repertoires in COVID-19. Study as a whole: The cDNA or gDNA used as material had been derived from T cells, B-cell-depleted T cells, or PBMCs.

The germline CDR1 and CDR2 sequences are SGHTA and FQGNSA. V was trimmed by 5 bases and J by 1 base, leaving 17 bases between them. The CDR3 extends over 16 amino acids. This chain uses TRBV7-2 with TRBJ1-2; D possibly corresponds to TRBD1 (6 bases). The receptor's source is a woman between 45 and 65 years old with acute or convalescent COVID-19. The sample consisted of peripheral blood. The CDR3 loop reads CASSPDWTVFNYGYTF. Here the CDR3 DNA reads TGTGCCAGCAGCCCGGACTGGACAGTGTTTAACTATGGCTACACCTTC. Combining the CDR3 with reference TRBV7-2 and TRBJ1-2 gives the whole variable domain GAGVSQSPSNKVTEKGKDVELRCDPISGHTALYWYRQSLGQGLEFLIYFQGNSAPDKSGLPSDRFSAERTGGSVSTLTIQRTQQEDSAVYLCASSPDWTVFNYGYTFGSGTRLTVV.